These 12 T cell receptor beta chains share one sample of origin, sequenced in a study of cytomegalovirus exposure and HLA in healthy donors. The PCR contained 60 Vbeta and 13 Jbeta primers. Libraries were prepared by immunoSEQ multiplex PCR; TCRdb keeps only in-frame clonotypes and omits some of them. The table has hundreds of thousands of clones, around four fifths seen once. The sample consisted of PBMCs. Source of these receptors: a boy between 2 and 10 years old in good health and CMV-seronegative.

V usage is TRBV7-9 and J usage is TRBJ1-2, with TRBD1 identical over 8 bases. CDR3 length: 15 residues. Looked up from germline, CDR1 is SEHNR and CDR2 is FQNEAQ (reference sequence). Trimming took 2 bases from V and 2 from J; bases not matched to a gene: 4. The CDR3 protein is CASSLQQGANYGYTF. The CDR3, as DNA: TGTGCCAGCAGCTTACAGCAGGGGGCGAACTATGGCTACACCTTC.

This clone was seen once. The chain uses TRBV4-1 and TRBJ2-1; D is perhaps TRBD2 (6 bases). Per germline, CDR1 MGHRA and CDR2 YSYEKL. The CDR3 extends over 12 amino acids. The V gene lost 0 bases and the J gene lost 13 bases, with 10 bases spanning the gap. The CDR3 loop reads CASSQDLGTQFF. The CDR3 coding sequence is TGCGCCAGCAGCCAAGATCTTGGGACTCAGTTCTTC.

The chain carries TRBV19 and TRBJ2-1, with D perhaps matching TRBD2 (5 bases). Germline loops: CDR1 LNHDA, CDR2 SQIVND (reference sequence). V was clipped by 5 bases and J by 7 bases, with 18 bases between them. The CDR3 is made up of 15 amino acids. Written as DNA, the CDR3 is TGTGCCAGTAGTCGAGCGGACTTACATTTTAATGAGCAGTTCTTC. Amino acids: CASSRADLHFNEQFF. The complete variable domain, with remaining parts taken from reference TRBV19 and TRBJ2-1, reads DGGITQSPKYLFRKEGQNVTLSCEQNLNHDAMYWYRQDPGQGLRLIYYSQIVNDFQKGDIAEGYSVSREKKESFPLTVTSAQKNPTAFYLCASSRADLHFNEQFFGPGTRLTVL.

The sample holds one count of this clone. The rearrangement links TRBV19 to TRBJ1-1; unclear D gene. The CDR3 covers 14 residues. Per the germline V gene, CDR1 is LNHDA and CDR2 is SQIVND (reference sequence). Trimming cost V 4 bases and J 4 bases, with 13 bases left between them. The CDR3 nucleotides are TGTGCCAGTAGTACCCCTGGGAGCCCCACTGAAGCTTTCTTT. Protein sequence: CASSTPGSPTEAFF.

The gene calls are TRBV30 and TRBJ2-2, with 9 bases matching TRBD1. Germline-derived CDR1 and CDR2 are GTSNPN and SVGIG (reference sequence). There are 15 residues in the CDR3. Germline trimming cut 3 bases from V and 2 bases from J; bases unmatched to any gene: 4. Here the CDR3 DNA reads TGTGCCTGGAGCTGGACAGGGGTCAACACCGGGGAGCTGTTTTTT. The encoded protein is CAWSWTGVNTGELFF.

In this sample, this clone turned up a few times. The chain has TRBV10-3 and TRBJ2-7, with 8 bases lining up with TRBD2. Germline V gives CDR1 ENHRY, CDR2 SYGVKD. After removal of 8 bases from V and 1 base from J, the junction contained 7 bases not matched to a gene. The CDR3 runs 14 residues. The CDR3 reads CAIRASGSSYEQYF. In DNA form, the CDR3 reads TGTGCCATCCGTGCGAGCGGGAGTTCCTACGAGCAGTACTTC.

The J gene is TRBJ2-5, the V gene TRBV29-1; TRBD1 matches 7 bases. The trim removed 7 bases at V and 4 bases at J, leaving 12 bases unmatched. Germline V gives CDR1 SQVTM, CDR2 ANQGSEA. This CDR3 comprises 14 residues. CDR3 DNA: TGCAGCGCCGGGATAGTGACAGGGTCAGAGACCCAGTACTTC. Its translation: CSAGIVTGSETQYF.

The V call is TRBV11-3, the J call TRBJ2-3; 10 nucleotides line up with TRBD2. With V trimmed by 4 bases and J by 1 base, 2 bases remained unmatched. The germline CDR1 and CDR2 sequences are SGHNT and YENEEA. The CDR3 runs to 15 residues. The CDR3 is CASSSGTSGTDTQYF. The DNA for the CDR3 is TGTGCCAGCAGCTCCGGGACTAGCGGCACAGATACGCAGTATTTT. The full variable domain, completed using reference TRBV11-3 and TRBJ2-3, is EAGVVQSPRYKIIEKKQPVAFWCNPISGHNTLYWYLQNLGQGPELLIRYENEEAVDDSQLPKDRFSAERLKGVDSTLKIQPAELGDSAVYLCASSSGTSGTDTQYFGPGTRLTVL.

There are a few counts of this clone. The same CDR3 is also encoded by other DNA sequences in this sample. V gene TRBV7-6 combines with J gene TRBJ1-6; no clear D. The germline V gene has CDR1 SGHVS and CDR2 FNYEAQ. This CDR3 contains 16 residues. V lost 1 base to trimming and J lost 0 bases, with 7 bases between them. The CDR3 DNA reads TGTGCCAGCAGCTTAGTGAGCGGCTCCTATAATTCACCCCTCCACTTT. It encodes CASSLVSGSYNSPLHF.

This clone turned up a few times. DNA of the CDR3: TGTGCCAGCAGTTTAGGGACAGCAACTAATGAAAAACTGTTTTTT. The encoded protein is CASSLGTATNEKLFF. The chain joins TRBV2 to TRBJ1-4, with 7 bases aligning to TRBD1. The V segment lost 5 bases and the J segment 0 bases; nucleotides outside the gene matches: 3. The V gene's germline CDR1 is SNHLY and CDR2 FYNNEI. The CDR3 is 15 amino acids.

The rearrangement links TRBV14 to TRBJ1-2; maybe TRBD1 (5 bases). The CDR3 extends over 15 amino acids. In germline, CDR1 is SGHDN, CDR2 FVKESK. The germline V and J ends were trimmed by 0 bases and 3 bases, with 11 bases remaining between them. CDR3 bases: TGTGCCAGCAGCCAAGAGGAGGGGAGGCACTATGGCTACACCTTC. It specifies CASSQEEGRHYGYTF.

The CDR3 DNA sequence: TGTGCCAGCAGCGCCGCAGGGTGGAAGGGCTACACCTTC. It is translated as CASSAAGWKGYTF. The chain couples TRBV9 to TRBJ1-2; tentatively, D is TRBD1 (5 bases). The CDR3 runs 13 residues. V was cut by 3 bases and J by 8 bases, with 14 bases left in between. The germline CDR1 and CDR2 sequences are SGDLS and YYNGEE.